The source of this T cell receptor (beta chain) is a study of T-cell reconstitution after alpha-beta-depleted transplantation in children. Whole-study findings and limits: There were reportedly several hundred expanded graft clones from which alpha-beta T cells came about two months after transplant. Some patients' high day-60 TCRbeta diversity was traced to surviving recipient T cells and thymic progenitors. T-cell counts and diversity at one year following transplant were attributed mainly to newly produced T cells.

TCRbeta library preparation incorporated unique molecular identifiers. MiXCR was run by TCRdb on the PCR reads, yielding one entry per CDR3 protein. The table records 300,000 to 400,000 distinct CDR3 sequences, about a sixth of them present only once. Germline values: CDR1 ENHRY, CDR2 SYGVKD. After removal of 7 bases from V and 0 bases from J, the junction contained 4 bases not matched to a gene. The CDR3 covers 14 residues. This clonotype has a handful of counts. Its antigen is unknown. The chain uses TRBV10-3 and TRBJ1-2, with 8 bases matching TRBD1. The sample was PBMCs, mostly from graft donor cells, taken 360 days after TCRalphabeta/CD19-depleted stem cell transplant. The receptor was derived from a male patient under 10 years old who had a stem cell transplant for acute lymphoblastic leukemia, so the T cells may come from the graft donor. The CDR3 sequence: CAITGQGTNYGYTF. In nucleotides, the CDR3 is TGTGCCATCACTGGACAGGGTACTAACTATGGCTACACCTTC.